This T cell receptor (beta chain) emerged from a study of blood T cell repertoires in COVID-19. Some clones are missing from TCRdb's copy, which holds only in-frame ones; the method was immunoSEQ multiplex PCR. The sample holds around 200,000 clones; about 88% are singletons and the top ten take 3.2%. The germline V gene encodes CDR1 SGHAT and CDR2 FQNNGV. V shed 3 bases and J 11 bases; nucleotides not matched to a gene: 11. The CDR3 sequence is 14 residues long. Assignment of participants to cohorts was predicated upon participant-reported clinical history. Two negative PCRs, clearance, or symptom resolution were required of recovered Cohort 3 donors.

The sample consisted of PBMCs or T cells enriched from blood (not recorded which). The chain links TRBV11-2 to TRBJ1-1; 8 bases align to TRBD1. The sequence came from a woman aged 25 to 39 who had recovered from COVID-19. CDR3 sequence: CASSFLGTGGAAFF. The CDR3 region has the DNA TGTGCCAGCAGCTTTTTGGGGACAGGTGGCGCCGCTTTCTTT.